This T cell receptor beta chain stems from a study of T cells after yellow fever vaccination. Each CDR3 protein is one row after TCRdb ran MiXCR on the 5' RACE reads. The top ten hold 2.5% to 4% of the sample, which has hundreds of thousands of distinct CDR3 sequences, approximately 12% seen once. Overall study findings and caveats: A faster peak, day 5 versus 15, was reached by the weaker secondary response. Across the CD4 and CD8 compartments, a small share of clonotypes was present in both. Post-booster repertoires again held most primary-vaccination clones (just under 97% CD4, about 90% CD8).

V was trimmed by 0 bases and J by 5 bases, leaving 10 bases between them. CDR3 size: 14 residues. From germline, CDR1 is DFQATT and CDR2 SNEGSKA (reference sequence). Regarding this clonotype: No antigen is known for it.

This chain joins TRBV20-1 and TRBJ2-2; unclear D gene. The receptor was derived from a man younger than 35 who received the YFV17D yellow fever vaccine. Sequenced material: CD4+ T cells sorted from PBMCs, taken 15 days after the yellow fever booster vaccination. The CDR3: CSARDLEPTGELFF. CDR3 nucleotides: TGCAGTGCTAGAGATCTGGAACCGACCGGGGAGCTGTTTTTT.